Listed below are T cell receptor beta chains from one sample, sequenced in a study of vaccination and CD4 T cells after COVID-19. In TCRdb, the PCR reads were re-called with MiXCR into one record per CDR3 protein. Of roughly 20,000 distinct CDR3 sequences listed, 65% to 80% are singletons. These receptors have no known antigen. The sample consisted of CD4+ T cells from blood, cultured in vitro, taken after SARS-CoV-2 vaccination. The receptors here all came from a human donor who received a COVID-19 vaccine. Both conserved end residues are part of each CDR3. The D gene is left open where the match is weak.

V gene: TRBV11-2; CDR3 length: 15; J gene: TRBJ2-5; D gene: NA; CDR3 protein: CASSLIRPPQETQYF
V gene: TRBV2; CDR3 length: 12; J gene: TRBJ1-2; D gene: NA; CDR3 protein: CASSLNRVGYTF
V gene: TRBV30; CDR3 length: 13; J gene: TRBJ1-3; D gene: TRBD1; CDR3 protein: CAWDRASGNTIYF
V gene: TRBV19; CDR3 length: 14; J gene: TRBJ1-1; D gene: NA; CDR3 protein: CASSYRMENTEAFF
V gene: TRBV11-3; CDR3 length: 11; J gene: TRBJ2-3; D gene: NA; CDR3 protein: CASSRADTQYF
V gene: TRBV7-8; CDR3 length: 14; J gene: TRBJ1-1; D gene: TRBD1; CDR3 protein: CASSTYRGNTEAFF
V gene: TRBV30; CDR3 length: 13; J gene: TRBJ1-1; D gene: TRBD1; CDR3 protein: CAWSDRGDTEAFF
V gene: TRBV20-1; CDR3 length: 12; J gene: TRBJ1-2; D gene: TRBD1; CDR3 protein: CSAQQGNYGYTF
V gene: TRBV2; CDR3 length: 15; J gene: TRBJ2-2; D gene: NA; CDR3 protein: CASSPRERNTGELFF
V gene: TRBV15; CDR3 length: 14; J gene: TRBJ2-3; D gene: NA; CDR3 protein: CATSREGSTDTQYF
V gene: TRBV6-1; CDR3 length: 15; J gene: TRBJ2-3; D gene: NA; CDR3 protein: CASSDVNGRTDTQYF
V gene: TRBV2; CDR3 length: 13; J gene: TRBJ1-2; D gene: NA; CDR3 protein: CASSDVGNYGYTF
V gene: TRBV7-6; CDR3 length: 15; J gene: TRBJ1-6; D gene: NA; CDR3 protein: CASSLGPGGNSPLHF
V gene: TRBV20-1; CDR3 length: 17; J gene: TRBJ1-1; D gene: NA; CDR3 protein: CSASRGVSGLMNTEAFF
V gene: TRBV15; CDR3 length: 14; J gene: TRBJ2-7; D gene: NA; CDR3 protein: CATSREGGPYEQYF
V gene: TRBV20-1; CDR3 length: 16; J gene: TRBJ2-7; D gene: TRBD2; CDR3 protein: CSALVVAGGSSYEQYF
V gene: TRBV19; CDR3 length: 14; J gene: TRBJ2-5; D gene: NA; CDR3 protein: CATHSGRVDKTQYF
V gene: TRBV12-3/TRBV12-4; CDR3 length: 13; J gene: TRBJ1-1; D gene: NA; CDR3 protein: CASRAGTNTEAFF
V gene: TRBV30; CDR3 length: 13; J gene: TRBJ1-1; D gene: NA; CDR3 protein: CAWNPPGNTEAFF
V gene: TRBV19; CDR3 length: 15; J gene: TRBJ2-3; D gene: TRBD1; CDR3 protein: CASSLRDRDTDTQYF
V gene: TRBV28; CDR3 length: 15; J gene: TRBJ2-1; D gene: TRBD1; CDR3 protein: CASSRTGELHNEQFF
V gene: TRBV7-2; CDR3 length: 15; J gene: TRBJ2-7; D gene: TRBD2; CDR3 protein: CASSTSGGVSYEQYF
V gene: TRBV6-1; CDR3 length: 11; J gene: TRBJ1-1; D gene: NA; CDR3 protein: CASSVRREAFF
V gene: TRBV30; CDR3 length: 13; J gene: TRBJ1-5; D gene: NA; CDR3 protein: CAWTRGTNQPQHF
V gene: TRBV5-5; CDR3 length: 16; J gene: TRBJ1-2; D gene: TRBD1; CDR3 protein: CASSLAPRDRVSGYTF